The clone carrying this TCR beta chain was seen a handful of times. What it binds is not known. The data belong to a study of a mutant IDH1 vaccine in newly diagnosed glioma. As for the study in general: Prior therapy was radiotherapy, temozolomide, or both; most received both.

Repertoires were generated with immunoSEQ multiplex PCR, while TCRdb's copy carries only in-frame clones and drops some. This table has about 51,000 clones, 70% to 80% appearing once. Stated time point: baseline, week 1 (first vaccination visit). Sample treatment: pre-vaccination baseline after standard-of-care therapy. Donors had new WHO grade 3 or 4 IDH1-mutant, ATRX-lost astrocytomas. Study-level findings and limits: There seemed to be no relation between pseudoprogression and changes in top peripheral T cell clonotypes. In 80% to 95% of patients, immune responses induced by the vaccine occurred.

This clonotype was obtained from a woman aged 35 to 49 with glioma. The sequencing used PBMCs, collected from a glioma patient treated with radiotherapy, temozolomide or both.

This chain's CDR3 is CATTAGATGNTIYF. As DNA, the CDR3 is TGTGCCACCACAGCCGGGGCAACTGGAAACACCATATATTTT. The chain recombines TRBV10-3 with TRBJ1-3, with D possibly being TRBD1 (5 bases). V was shortened by 10 bases and J by 2 bases, with 15 bases between the two germline ends. Germline CDR1 ENHRY, CDR2 SYGVKD. The CDR3 has 14 residues.